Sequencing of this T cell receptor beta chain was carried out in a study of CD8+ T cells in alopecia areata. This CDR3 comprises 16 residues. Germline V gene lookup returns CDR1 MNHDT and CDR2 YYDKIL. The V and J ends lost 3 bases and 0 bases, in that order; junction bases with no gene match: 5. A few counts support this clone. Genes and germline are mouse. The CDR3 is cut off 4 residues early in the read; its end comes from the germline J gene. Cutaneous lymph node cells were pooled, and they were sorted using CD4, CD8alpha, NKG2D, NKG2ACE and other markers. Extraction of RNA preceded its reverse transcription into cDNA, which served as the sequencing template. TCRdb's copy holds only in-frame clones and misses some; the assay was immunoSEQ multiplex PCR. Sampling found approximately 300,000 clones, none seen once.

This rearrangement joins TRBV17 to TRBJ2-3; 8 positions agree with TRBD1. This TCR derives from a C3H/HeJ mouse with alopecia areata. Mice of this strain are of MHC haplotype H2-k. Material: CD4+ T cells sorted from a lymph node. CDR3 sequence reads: CASSSQGAPSAETLYF. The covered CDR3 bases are TGTGCTAGCAGTAGTCAGGGGGCGCCTAGTGCAGAA.